Below, 18 T cell receptor beta chains from the same sample are listed, as sequenced in a study of blood T cells in healthy people across ages (dated by TCRdb to the mid-2010s). The library came from 5' RACE. Instrument used: Illumina HiSeq 2500. A second PCR of about 7 to 12 cycles was performed with a sample-barcoded 5' primer and a J-beta primer mix. TCRdb passed the public sequencing reads through fastp at Q25 and MiXCR, retaining productive beta sequences. For every CDR3 protein sequence, its rows merge into one entry that carries the most common genes and DNA. The sample profile shows fewer than 900,000 distinct CDR3 sequences; around half of them were found once. Roughly a third of the sample goes to the ten largest clones. Specimen: blood. These receptors were collected from a woman in her sixties in good health.

This clonotype was seen more than once but under ten times. V gene TRBV6-2 or TRBV6-3 combines with J gene TRBJ2-7, with 7 bases lining up with TRBD2. V lost 4 bases, J lost 0 bases, and 6 bases stayed unmatched. The V gene's germline CDR1 is MNHEY and CDR2 SVGEGT. The CDR3 spans 15 residues. The CDR3 DNA reads TGTGCCAGCAGTTCCCCTAGCGGAGGCTCCTACGAGCAGTACTTC. Translating it yields CASSSPSGGSYEQYF.

The chain has TRBV3-1 and TRBJ2-7; D is possibly TRBD2 (5 bases). The end of the DNA aligns better with TRBJ2-5, so the J call may be wrong. The CDR3 is 14 residues long. In germline, CDR1 is LGHDT, CDR2 YNNKEL (reference sequence). This CDR3 reads CASSQDNRRETQYF. The CDR3 bases are TGTGCCAGCAGCCAGGATAACCGGAGGGAGACCCAGTACTTC.

The CDR3 sequence is CASSFMRTSGGFNEQYF. The CDR3 nucleotides read TGTGCCAGCAGCTTTATGAGGACTAGCGGGGGATTCAATGAGCAGTACTTC. The V call is TRBV7-6, the J call TRBJ2-5; 13 nucleotides agree with TRBD2. Trimming cost V 3 bases and J 11 bases; bases outside gene matches: 15. The length of the CDR3 is 17 residues. Germline values: CDR1 SGHVS, CDR2 FNYEAQ.

The gene calls are TRBV5-6 and TRBJ1-1; D is unclear. The CDR3 loop spans 15 amino acids. V gave up 5 bases and J gave up 5 bases, with 19 bases separating them. Germline V gives CDR1 SGHDT, CDR2 YYEEEE. The CDR3 is CASSLMRQLGTEAFF. CDR3 nucleotides: TGTGCCAGCAGTCTCATGAGGCAGTTGGGAACTGAAGCTTTCTTT.

This clonotype has only a few counts. This rearrangement joins TRBV20-1 to TRBJ2-5; tentatively, D is TRBD2 (5 bases). Deletions cut 3 bases from V and 3 bases from J, with 8 bases between. The CDR3 totals 12 residues. Germline values: CDR1 DFQATT, CDR2 SNEGSKA (reference sequence). CDR3: CSASGEKETQYF. The CDR3 bases are TGCAGTGCTAGTGGGGAGAAAGAGACCCAGTACTTC.

The V gene is TRBV5-1, the J gene TRBJ1-5; perhaps TRBD1 as D (5 bases). CDR1 SGHRS and CDR2 YFSETQ come from the germline V gene. V lost 5 bases, J lost 0 bases, and 15 bases lay in between. The CDR3 is 16 residues long. CDR3 bases: TGCGCCAGCAGTCCGGGCAGGGAGGGTAGCAATCAGCCCCAGCATTTT. Protein product: CASSPGREGSNQPQHF. Variable domain in full (rest from reference TRBV5-1 and TRBJ1-5): KAGVTQTPRYLIKTRGQQVTLSCSPISGHRSVSWYQQTPGQGLQFLFEYFSETQRNKGNFPGRFSGRQFSNSRSEMNVSTLELGDSALYLCASSPGREGSNQPQHFGDGTRLSIL.

This clonotype has only a few counts. CDR3 nucleotides: TGCAGTGCTAGTGGCAGCCACAATCAGCCCCAGCATTTT. Encoded protein: CSASGSHNQPQHF. The chain combines TRBV20-1 with TRBJ1-5; D is undetermined. V was shortened by 3 bases and J by 3 bases, with 9 bases between the two germline ends. This CDR3 comprises 13 residues. Germline lookup yields CDR1 DFQATT and CDR2 SNEGSKA (reference sequence).

The rearrangement joins TRBV6-1 to TRBJ2-1, with 8 bases that match TRBD2. Germline CDR1 is MNHNS and CDR2 is SASEGT. This CDR3 comprises 16 residues. J lost 1 base, V lost 3 bases, and 5 bases had no gene match. CDR3 loop: CASSDPTSASYNEQFF. CDR3 in DNA: TGTGCCAGCAGTGACCCGACTAGCGCTTCCTACAATGAGCAGTTCTTC.

J is TRBJ2-1 and V is TRBV10-3; D could derive from TRBD1 or TRBD2 (7 bases each). CDR1 ENHRY and CDR2 SYGVKD come from the germline V gene. V dropped 4 bases and J dropped 7 bases, with 20 bases sitting between them. The CDR3 has 16 residues. CDR3 in DNA: TGTGCCATCAGTGCCCGTGGCAGGGGGGGTGGGAATGAGCAGTTCTTC. It is translated as CAISARGRGGGNEQFF.

V and J are TRBV7-2 and TRBJ2-3; 7 bases fit TRBD1. Germline V CDR1 and CDR2: SGHTA, FQGNSA. The CDR3 runs to 13 residues. After removal of 6 bases from V and 5 bases from J, the junction contained 5 bases not matched to a gene. As DNA, the CDR3 is TGTGCCAGCAGGCGAGGGGGCGTAGATACGCAGTATTTT. Translating gives CASRRGGVDTQYF. The complete variable domain, with remaining parts taken from reference TRBV7-2 and TRBJ2-3, reads GAGVSQSPSNKVTEKGKDVELRCDPISGHTALYWYRQSLGQGLEFLIYFQGNSAPDKSGLPSDRFSAERTGGSVSTLTIQRTQQEDSAVYLCASRRGGVDTQYFGPGTRLTVL.

The chain joins TRBV10-3 to TRBJ2-1; D gene uncertain. Germline V lookup: CDR1 ENHRY, CDR2 SYGVKD. CDR3 size: 15 residues. Trimming took 6 bases from V and 9 from J, leaving 21 bases between them. The CDR3 sequence is CAIRRDRSFQAEQFF. The CDR3 DNA reads TGTGCCATCAGACGCGATCGTAGCTTCCAAGCTGAGCAGTTCTTC.

This clonotype was seen a few times. The chain links TRBV6-2 or TRBV6-3 to TRBJ2-1; D tentatively fits TRBD1 or TRBD2 (5 bases each). Per germline, CDR1 MNHEY and CDR2 SVGEGT. Trimming pared 11 bases from V and 3 bases from J, leaving 20 bases between. The CDR3 runs to 15 residues. The CDR3 coding sequence is TGTGCCTCCACGCCCGGGACCTCGCTCTACAATGAGCAGTTCTTC. This encodes CASTPGTSLYNEQFF.

The chain uses TRBV29-1 and TRBJ2-3, with TRBD2 matching 14 bases. In germline, CDR1 is SQVTM, CDR2 ANQGSEA. This CDR3 is built from 14 residues. V trimming: 7 bases; J trimming: 8 bases; junction bases outside the gene matches: 8. Here the CDR3 DNA reads TGCAGCGCCAGGACTAGCGGGAGGAGAGGTACGCAGTATTTT. Its protein is CSARTSGRRGTQYF.

The chain has TRBV29-1 and TRBJ1-2, with D maybe TRBD1 (5 bases). Trimming left V 3 bases short and J 3 bases short, with 17 bases between. CDR3 size: 15 residues. Germline V lookup: CDR1 SQVTM, CDR2 ANQGSEA. The DNA of the CDR3 is TGCAGCGTTGACATTCGACGCGGGGCTGACTATGGCTACACCTTC. Translating gives CSVDIRRGADYGYTF.

The chain carries TRBV5-1 and TRBJ2-7; 9 bases are shared with TRBD1. The CDR3 length is 17 residues. J gave up 5 bases and V 4 bases, and 16 bases lay outside the gene matches. Germline V gene lookup returns CDR1 SGHRS and CDR2 YFSETQ. This CDR3 reads CASSIGPGTGGLDEQYF. In DNA form, the CDR3 reads TGCGCCAGCAGCATTGGGCCTGGAACAGGGGGCCTCGACGAGCAGTACTTC. Full variable domain (outside the CDR3, taken from reference TRBV5-1 and TRBJ2-7): KAGVTQTPRYLIKTRGQQVTLSCSPISGHRSVSWYQQTPGQGLQFLFEYFSETQRNKGNFPGRFSGRQFSNSRSEMNVSTLELGDSALYLCASSIGPGTGGLDEQYFGPGTRLTVT.

J is TRBJ2-5 and V is TRBV19; D remains ambiguous. Germline V gene lookup returns CDR1 LNHDA and CDR2 SQIVND (reference sequence). The CDR3 extends over 10 amino acids. V lost 7 bases, J lost 1 base, and 1 base lay in between. The CDR3 region is CASTQETQYF. CDR3 sequence (DNA): TGTGCCAGTACCCAAGAGACCCAGTACTTC.

The gene calls are TRBV3-1 and TRBJ2-5; D may match TRBD1 or TRBD2 (5 bases each). CDR3 length: 12 residues. Trimming removed 3 bases from V and 7 bases from J, with 9 bases in between. Germline CDR1 is LGHDT and CDR2 is YNNKEL (reference sequence). In DNA form, the CDR3 reads TGTGCCAGCAGCCAGGGGGTCGCGACCCAGTACTTC. Translation gives CASSQGVATQYF.

This clonotype was picked up a small number of times. The chain has TRBV2 and TRBJ1-1; 8 bases are a match to TRBD1. Losses at the gene ends were 8 bases for V and 4 bases for J; bases not matched to a gene: 6. The CDR3 has 13 residues. The germline V gene has CDR1 SNHLY and CDR2 FYNNEI. The CDR3 DNA follows: TGTGCCAGCCCGGACAGGGTCGGCACTGAAGCTTTCTTT. This sequence encodes CASPDRVGTEAFF.